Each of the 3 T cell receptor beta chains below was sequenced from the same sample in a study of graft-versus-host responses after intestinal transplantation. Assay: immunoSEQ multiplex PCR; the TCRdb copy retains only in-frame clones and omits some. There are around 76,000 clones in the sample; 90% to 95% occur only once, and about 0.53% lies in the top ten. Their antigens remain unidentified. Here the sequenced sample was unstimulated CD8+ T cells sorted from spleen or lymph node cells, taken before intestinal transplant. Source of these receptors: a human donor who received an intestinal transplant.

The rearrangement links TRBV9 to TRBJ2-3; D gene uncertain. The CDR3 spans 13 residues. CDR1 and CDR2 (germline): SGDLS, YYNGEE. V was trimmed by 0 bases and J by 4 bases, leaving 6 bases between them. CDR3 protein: CASSVDQPDTQYF. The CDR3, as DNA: TGTGCCAGCAGCGTAGATCAACCAGATACGCAGTATTTT.

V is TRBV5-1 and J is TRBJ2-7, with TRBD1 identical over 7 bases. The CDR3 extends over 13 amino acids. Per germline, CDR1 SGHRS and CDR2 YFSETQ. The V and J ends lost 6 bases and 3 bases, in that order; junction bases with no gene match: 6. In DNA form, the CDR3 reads TGCGCCAGCATCGGGGACAGCAGCTACGAGCAGTACTTC. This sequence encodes CASIGDSSYEQYF.

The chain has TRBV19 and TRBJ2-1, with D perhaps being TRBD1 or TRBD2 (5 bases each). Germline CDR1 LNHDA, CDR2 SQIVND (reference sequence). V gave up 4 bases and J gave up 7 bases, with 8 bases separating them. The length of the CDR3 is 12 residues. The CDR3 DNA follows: TGTGCCAGTAGTAGGGGACCGAATGAGCAGTTCTTC. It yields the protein CASSRGPNEQFF.